This T cell receptor beta chain appears in the sequencing data of a study of human T cells and chemical hapten exposure. Study context: Small discrepancies in pooled library volume mainly accounted for the varying TCR yields per sample. Broader study findings: TCRs above 1 in 1000 frequency did not change with DPC sensitization.

This clonotype was seen only a few times. Its antigen is as yet unknown. Separate cDNA molecules received unique molecular identifiers, which the library attached to them. Methods used by the authors: Sample TCR counts, which ranged from about 20,000 to 700,000, had a median of approximately 100,000. One entry per CDR3 protein, called by TCRdb with MiXCR from the 5' RACE reads. The V and J calls shown here were made by TCRdb, not taken from the authors' results. The sample has 81,000 or so distinct CDR3 sequences, approximately 8% seen once. Germline V gene lookup returns CDR1 SEHNR and CDR2 FQNEAQ (reference sequence). V lost 0 bases and J lost 3; bases outside the gene matches: 11. The CDR3 has 18 residues. Extraction of total RNA was performed on unfractionated whole blood.

The V call is TRBV7-9, the J call TRBJ2-7; the match to TRBD2 covers 10 bases. The sequence came from a male donor in good health. In nucleotides, the CDR3 is TGTGCCAGCAGCTTAGCGCGGTCTAGCGGGAGTGGTCTCTACGAGCAGTACTTC. As protein: CASSLARSSGSGLYEQYF. The whole variable domain, filled in from reference TRBV7-9 and TRBJ2-7, reads DTGVSQNPRHKITKRGQNVTFRCDPISEHNRLYWYRQTLGQGPEFLTYFQNEAQLEKSRLLSDRFSAERPKGSFSTLEIQRTEQGDSAMYLCASSLARSSGSGLYEQYFGPGTRLTVT.